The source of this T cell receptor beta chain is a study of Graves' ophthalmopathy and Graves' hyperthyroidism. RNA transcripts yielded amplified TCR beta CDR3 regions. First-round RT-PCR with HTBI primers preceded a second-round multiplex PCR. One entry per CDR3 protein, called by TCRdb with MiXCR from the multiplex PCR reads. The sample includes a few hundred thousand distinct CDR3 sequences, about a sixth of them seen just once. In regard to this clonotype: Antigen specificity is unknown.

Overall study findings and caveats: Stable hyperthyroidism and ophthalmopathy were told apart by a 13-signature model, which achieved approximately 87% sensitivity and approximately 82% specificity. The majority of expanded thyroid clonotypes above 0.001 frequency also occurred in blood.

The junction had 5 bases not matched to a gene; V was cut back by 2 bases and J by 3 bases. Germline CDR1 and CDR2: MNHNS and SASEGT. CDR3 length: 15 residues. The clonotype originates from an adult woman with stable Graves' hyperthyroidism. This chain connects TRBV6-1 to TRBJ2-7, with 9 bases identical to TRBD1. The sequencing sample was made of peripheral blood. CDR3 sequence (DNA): TGTGCCAGCAGTGAAAAAGGGACAGGGAGCTACGAGCAGTACTTC. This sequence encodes CASSEKGTGSYEQYF.